This TCR beta chain was recovered during a study of blood T cells in healthy people across ages. Then a second PCR, running roughly 7 to 12 cycles, was carried out with a sample-barcoded 5' primer and a J-beta primer mix. TCRdb re-called the 5' RACE reads with MiXCR, one entry per CDR3 protein. This table holds some 1.5 million distinct CDR3 sequences, less than 45% found once. Trimming removed 6 bases from V and 3 bases from J; junction bases left unmatched: 7. This CDR3 contains 15 residues. Germline V CDR1 and CDR2: MNHNY, SVGAGI (reference sequence). This clonotype was counted many times. V and J are TRBV6-6 and TRBJ2-1, with 8 bases matching TRBD1. Sequencing used blood. This TCR derives from a woman between 18 and 30 years old in good health. In nucleotides, the CDR3 is TGTGCCAGCAGAGAAGACAGGGGTAACTACAATGAGCAGTTCTTC. It encodes CASREDRGNYNEQFF.